A selection of T cell receptor beta chains follows, all from one sample in a study of blood T cell repertoires in COVID-19. Sequencing used immunoSEQ multiplex PCR; TCRdb keeps in-frame clones, though not all of them. The sample records some 230,000 clones, about 80% being singletons. What was sequenced was PBMCs or T cells enriched from blood (not recorded which). These receptors were obtained from a middle-aged man who had recovered from COVID-19. The CDR3 runs from the conserved cysteine through the conserved F or W. The D gene is left open where the match is weak. Clone size is not always given. Where it is, it says once, few, many or a class for expanded clones.

cdr3_length d_call j_call v_call clone_size cdr3_aa cdr3_nt
14 NA TRBJ1-2 TRBV28 NA CASNLGQGNYGYTF TGTGCCAGCAACCTTGGTCAGGGTAACTATGGCTACACCTTC
18 NA TRBJ1-3 TRBV11-2 NA CASSLDGFGSSSGNTIYF TGTGCCAGCAGCTTAGATGGGTTCGGGTCTTCCTCTGGAAACACCATATATTTT
15 TRBD1 TRBJ1-6 TRBV27 NA CASSWVRQGGSPLHF TGTGCCAGCAGTTGGGTTAGGCAGGGGGGTTCACCCCTCCACTTT
15 TRBD1 TRBJ1-2 TRBV5-1 once CASFNLDRDSYGYTF TGCGCCAGCTTCAACCTGGACAGGGACTCCTATGGCTACACCTTC
13 NA TRBJ2-5 TRBV24-1 NA CATSERGRETQYF TGTGCCACCAGTGAGCGGGGGCGAGAGACCCAGTACTTC
15 NA TRBJ1-1 TRBV28 NA CASSLASTGNTEAFF TGTGCCAGCAGTTTGGCCTCGACAGGGAACACTGAAGCTTTCTTT
13 NA TRBJ1-3 TRBV11-2 NA CASSRDTRNTIYF TGTGCCAGCAGCAGGGACACCAGAAACACCATATATTTT
18 TRBD2 TRBJ2-6 TRBV30 NA CAWRGGGEALSGANVLTF TGTGCCTGGAGGGGGGGAGGGGAGGCCCTCTCTGGGGCCAACGTCCTGACTTTC
13 NA TRBJ1-1 TRBV10-1 NA CASRLDSNTEAFF TGCGCCAGCAGGCTCGACTCGAACACTGAAGCTTTCTTT
14 NA TRBJ1-5 TRBV7-2 NA CASSLSLSNQPQHF TGTGCCAGCAGCTTATCTCTGAGCAATCAGCCCCAGCATTTT
15 NA TRBJ2-3 TRBV5-4 NA CASSLGPGGTDTQYF TGTGCCAGCAGCTTAGGGCCGGGAGGCACAGATACGCAGTATTTT
15 NA TRBJ1-6 TRBV6-4 NA CASSDPGTTDSPLHF TGTGCCAGCAGTGACCCCGGGACTACTGATTCACCCCTCCACTTT
15 NA TRBJ1-1 TRBV11-1 once CASSLAQGLPTEAFF TGTGCCAGCAGCTTAGCGCAGGGTCTGCCGACTGAAGCTTTCTTT
13 NA TRBJ1-4 TRBV5-6 few CASSKDRRAKLFF TGTGCCAGCAGCAAAGACAGGCGGGCTAAACTGTTTTTT
17 TRBD2 TRBJ2-1 TRBV3-1/TRBV3-2 NA CASSQEISGGAYNEQFF TGTGCCAGCAGCCAAGAGATTAGCGGGGGGGCCTACAATGAGCAGTTCTTC
14 NA TRBJ2-7 TRBV13 NA CASSLFPGTYEQYF TGTGCCAGCAGCTTATTCCCGGGTACCTACGAGCAGTACTTC
15 TRBD1 TRBJ2-2 TRBV5-1 NA CASSLEGQGSGELFF TGCGCCAGCAGCTTGGAGGGACAGGGGTCCGGGGAGCTGTTTTTT
12 NA TRBJ1-3 TRBV19 NA CASSMRGYTIYF TGTGCCAGTAGTATGCGGGGTTACACCATATATTTT
14 TRBD1 TRBJ2-7 TRBV7-2 NA CASSPRQGPYEQYF TGTGCCAGCAGCCCGCGACAGGGTCCCTACGAGCAGTACTTC
13 TRBD2 TRBJ2-1 TRBV6-5 NA CACWTSGNNEQFF TGTGCCTGTTGGACTAGCGGGAACAATGAGCAGTTCTTC
16 TRBD1 TRBJ1-6 TRBV5-1 NA CASSLSGQGMDSPLHF TGCGCCAGCAGCCTATCCGGACAGGGTATGGATTCACCCCTCCACTTT
13 NA TRBJ1-1 TRBV15 NA CATRQATNTEAFF TGTGCCACTAGGCAGGCCACGAACACTGAAGCTTTCTTT
16 TRBD2 TRBJ2-5 TRBV3-1/TRBV3-2 NA CASSQDQAGGKETQYF TGTGCCAGCAGCCAAGATCAAGCGGGGGGGAAAGAGACCCAGTACTTC
16 NA TRBJ2-2 TRBV7-9 NA CASSQLPTGNTGELFF TGTGCCAGCAGCCAACTGCCCACAGGGAACACCGGGGAGCTGTTTTTT
13 NA TRBJ1-1 TRBV7-3 few CASSQQANTEAFF TGTGCCAGCAGCCAACAGGCGAACACTGAAGCTTTCTTT
15 NA TRBJ1-1 TRBV7-9 NA CASSLSGILNTEAFF TGTGCCAGCAGCTTATCGGGGATTCTGAACACTGAAGCTTTCTTT
16 NA TRBJ1-5 TRBV28 NA CASSLLTRDFNQPQHF TGTGCCAGCAGTTTATTAACGCGGGATTTCAATCAGCCCCAGCATTTT
15 NA TRBJ1-3 TRBV2 NA CASSKEGGEGNTIYF TGTGCCAGCAGTAAGGAAGGGGGAGAAGGCAACACCATATATTTT
14 TRBD1 TRBJ1-4 TRBV3-1/TRBV3-2 NA CASSRRGRDGKLFF TGTGCCAGCAGCCGGAGGGGGCGGGACGGAAAACTGTTTTTT
13 TRBD1 TRBJ1-6 TRBV13 NA CASSPDRVRPLHF TGTGCCAGCAGCCCGGACAGGGTGCGTCCCCTCCACTTT
15 TRBD1 TRBJ1-4 TRBV6-5 NA CASSSRQGAREKLFF TGTGCCAGCAGTTCGCGACAGGGGGCGCGTGAAAAACTGTTTTTT
11 NA TRBJ1-1 TRBV30 NA CAWVKTRMAFF TGTGCCTGGGTCAAAACTCGTATGGCTTTCTTT
17 NA TRBJ1-5 TRBV27 NA CASSRRQLERGNQPQHF TGTGCCAGCAGTCGTCGGCAGTTAGAACGGGGCAATCAGCCCCAGCATTTT
14 NA TRBJ2-5 TRBV4-3 NA CASSQDLYRGTQYF TGCGCCAGCAGCCAAGATCTTTACCGGGGGACCCAGTACTTC
16 NA TRBJ2-1 TRBV5-4 NA CASSPVGGNSYNEQFF TGTGCCAGCAGCCCCGTAGGGGGAAACTCCTACAATGAGCAGTTCTTC
14 TRBD1 TRBJ2-7 TRBV30 NA CAWSAGQGGGEQYF TGTGCCTGGAGTGCGGGACAGGGCGGTGGCGAGCAGTACTTC
14 NA TRBJ1-5 TRBV19 NA CASSIRSGDQPQHF TGTGCCAGTAGTATCCGGAGCGGGGATCAGCCCCAGCATTTT
14 NA TRBJ2-5 TRBV18 NA CASSPRRAVETQYF TGTGCCAGCTCACCGAGGAGAGCGGTTGAGACCCAGTACTTC